This T cell receptor beta chain was found in a study of blood T cells in healthy people across ages (dated by TCRdb to between 2014 and 2017). With regard to the full study: In model experiments, roughly one uniquely barcoded TCR beta cDNA molecule per two T cells was captured by template switching. The donors were divided into four age groups: young (average around 17 years), middle-aged (about 40), aged (approximately 62) and long-lived (about 90). Using the same blood draw, the study looked at two additional independent replicas of 1 million unique cDNA reads for two donors, one aged 18 to 30 and the other aged 80 or older. To track age-related changes in TCR beta repertoire diversity, the study relied on deep sequencing normalized with unique cDNA molecular identifiers. Donors of different ages were randomly distributed across sequencing lanes to avoid experimental bias.

CDR1 and CDR2, per the germline V gene, are SGHRS and YFSETQ. For this chain, trimming is 2 bases at the V end and 8 bases at the J end, and the number of junction bases without a gene match is 10. The CDR3 runs 16 amino acids, cysteine and phenylalanine included. Only the CDR3 region is kept as DNA, spanning 48 bases read in frame from base 1. Library construction relied on 5' RACE. Instrument on record: Illumina HiSeq 2500. A second about 6 to 11 cycle PCR used a sample-barcoded 5' primer and a J-beta primer mix. Each TCR beta cDNA molecule received a unique molecular identifier from a template-switch 5' adaptor carrying 12 random nucleotides. Each sample yielded at least 3 million CDR3-containing paired-end reads. The Mint cDNA synthesis kit, primed by a TRBC-specific oligonucleotide, was used to synthesize first-strand cDNA from all RNA. All cDNA was treated with uracil-DNA glycosylase and then went through a first 18-cycle PCR with the universal primers M1SS and BC2_uni_R. On the authors' methods: Each sample was normalized by randomly selecting 1 million high-quality reads, each carrying a distinct molecular identifier. Reads sharing molecular identifiers were discarded rather than binned into consensus sequences. MiTCR, set to a Q25 quality threshold and the strictest error-elimination algorithm, was used for CDR3 identification, clonotype clustering and error correction. A nonparametric unseen species model with Euler transformation was used to estimate a lower bound on total TCR beta diversity. The raw public data were reprocessed by TCRdb itself: fastp quality trimming at Q25, MiXCR clonotype calling, in-frame beta chains only. Every CDR3 protein is listed once, alongside the most common genes and DNA of its rows. TCRdb's processing, not the authors' own work, is the source of the V and J calls. The sample table lists about a million distinct CDR3 sequences, roughly 52% of them with a count of one. 13% of the sample is held by the ten biggest clonotypes.

Paper-wide results and their limitations: Because donor CMV infection status was unknown, age-related changes in expanded clonotypes were potentially confounded. As age increased, observed TCR beta diversity per million T cells dropped in a roughly linear way, and a significant reduction was already evident by age about 36. Compared with the aged group, more naive CD4+ T cells, fewer expanded clones and increased TCR diversity were shown by the long-lived group, suggesting age selection. There was a strong correlation between observed TCR beta diversity and the percentage of naive T cells measured by flow cytometry. Since profiling was done on bulk unsorted PBMCs, naive and antigen-experienced compartments could not be conclusively compared. Total diversity estimates from one million sequenced T cells were considered lower bounds and underestimates.

Systemically healthy Caucasian individuals from Russia, 39 in total and aged about 6 to 100 years, were included as donors. About 9.1 milliliters of peripheral blood were collected from each donor into EDTA-treated Vacutainer tubes. PBMCs were isolated by Ficoll-Paque density-gradient centrifugation, with at least 7 million obtained per sample. Trizol reagent was used to extract total RNA from the PBMCs, yielding at least 5.5 micrograms per sample. For every donor, flow cytometry on a PBMC aliquot measured the percentage of naive CD45RAhigh/CD27high T cells. This clonotype was picked up a small number of times. The antigen this receptor binds is unknown. Per-base qualities were not stored, and no clone one base away is much larger.

Sequenced: blood. Recombination joined TRBV5-1 with TRBJ2-1; the junction holds 10 bases that match TRBD1. The TCR was taken from a man aged 25 to 40 in good health. The CDR3 has the sequence CASSLEGTGEYHEQFF. DNA sequence: TGCGCCAGCAGCTTAGAAGGGACAGGGGAGTACCATGAGCAGTTCTTC. With the rest looked up from the reference TRBV5-1 and TRBJ2-1 genes rather than sequenced, the full variable domain is KAGVTQTPRYLIKTRGQQVTLSCSPISGHRSVSWYQQTPGQGLQFLFEYFSETQRNKGNFPGRFSGRQFSNSRSEMNVSTLELGDSALYLCASSLEGTGEYHEQFFGPGTRLTVL.